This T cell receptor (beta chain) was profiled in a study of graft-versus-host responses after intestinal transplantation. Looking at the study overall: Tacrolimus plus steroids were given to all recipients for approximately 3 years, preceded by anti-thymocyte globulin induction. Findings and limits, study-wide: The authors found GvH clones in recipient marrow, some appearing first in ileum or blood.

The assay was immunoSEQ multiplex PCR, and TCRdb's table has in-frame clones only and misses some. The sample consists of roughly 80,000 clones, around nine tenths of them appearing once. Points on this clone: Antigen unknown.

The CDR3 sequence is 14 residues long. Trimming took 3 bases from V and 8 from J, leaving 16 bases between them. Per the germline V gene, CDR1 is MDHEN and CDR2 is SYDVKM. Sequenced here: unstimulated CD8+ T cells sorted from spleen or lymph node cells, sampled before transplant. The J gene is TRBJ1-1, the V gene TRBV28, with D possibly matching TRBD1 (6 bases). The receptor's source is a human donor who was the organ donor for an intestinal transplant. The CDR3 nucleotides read TGTGCCAGCAGTTTTGTCGTAGGGGGAGGGGAAGCTTTCTTT. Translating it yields CASSFVVGGGEAFF. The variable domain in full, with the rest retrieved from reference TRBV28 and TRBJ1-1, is DVKVTQSSRYLVKRTGEKVFLECVQDMDHENMFWYRQDPGLGLRLIYFSYDVKMKEKGDIPEGYSVSREKKERFSLILESASTNQTSMYLCASSFVVGGGEAFFGQGTRLTVV.